One and the same sample provided the 24 T cell receptor beta chains below, sequenced in a study of cytomegalovirus exposure and HLA in healthy donors. The study ran its PCR with 60 Vbeta and 13 Jbeta primers. The repertoire was sequenced with immunoSEQ multiplex PCR; TCRdb's copy has only in-frame clones and lacks some. Of 100,000 or so clones listed, 12% to 15% are singletons. Sequencing was performed on PBMCs. All receptors come from a female donor in good health and CMV-seronegative.

Only a few counts were recorded for this clone. J is TRBJ2-5 and V is TRBV29-1; possible D gene TRBD1, 7 bases. CDR1 and CDR2 from the germline V gene are SQVTM and ANQGSEA. The V and J ends lost 4 bases and 5 bases respectively, with 11 bases between them. The CDR3 totals 12 residues. This CDR3 is CSVGPGGETQYF. CDR3 sequence (DNA): TGCAGCGTTGGACCAGGGGGGGAGACCCAGTACTTC.

There are a few counts of this clone. The V gene is TRBV29-1, the J gene TRBJ2-5; D is perhaps TRBD1 (7 bases). This CDR3 comprises 13 residues. Germline CDR1 is SQVTM and CDR2 is ANQGSEA. V lost 6 bases, J lost 0 bases, and 11 bases lay in between. CDR3: CSVGGQYQETQYF. The CDR3 DNA follows: TGCAGCGTGGGGGGACAGTACCAAGAGACCCAGTACTTC.

V and J are TRBV9 and TRBJ1-2; 7 bases agree with TRBD1. This CDR3 has 15 residues. The V and J ends lost 2 bases and 4 bases, in that order; junction bases with no gene match: 8. Germline values: CDR1 SGDLS, CDR2 YYNGEE. In DNA form, the CDR3 reads TGTGCCAGCAGCGTCACAGGGGCCAGTAGCTATGGCTACACCTTC. Residues: CASSVTGASSYGYTF.

This clone was seen a handful of times. V and J are TRBV10-3 and TRBJ1-2; TRBD1 matches 9 bases. The CDR3 contains 14 residues. Trimming removed 8 bases from V and 6 bases from J; junction bases left unmatched: 10. Germline-derived CDR1 and CDR2 are ENHRY and SYGVKD. CDR3 loop: CAIVGQGRSNGYTF. CDR3 sequence (DNA): TGTGCCATCGTGGGACAGGGAAGGAGTAATGGCTACACCTTC.

In this sample, this clone turned up a few times. V usage is TRBV27 and J usage is TRBJ1-4; 10 bases are shared with TRBD1. CDR3 size: 14 residues. The V and J ends lost 6 bases and 8 bases, in that order; junction bases with no gene match: 6. Germline lookup yields CDR1 MNHEY and CDR2 SMNVEV (reference sequence). CDR3 sequence (DNA): TGTGCCAGCAGGGGGGGACAGGGGATGGAAAAACTGTTTTTT. Translation: CASRGGQGMEKLFF.

The V call is TRBV5-1, the J call TRBJ2-4, with D uncertain. V lost 4 bases to trimming and J lost 11 bases, with 10 bases between them. CDR3 length equals 11 residues. Germline loops: CDR1 SGHRS, CDR2 YFSETQ. CDR3 DNA sequence: TGCGCCAGCAGCAACCAGCTAGTTCAGTACTTC. This encodes CASSNQLVQYF.

The V gene is TRBV7-2, the J gene TRBJ2-7, with 7 nucleotides matching TRBD2. The CDR3 extends over 14 amino acids. CDR1 SGHTA and CDR2 FQGNSA come from the germline V gene. J lost 6 bases, V lost 5 bases, and 10 bases had no gene match. The CDR3 here is CASSEVLGGSEQYF. CDR3 bases: TGTGCCAGCAGCGAAGTACTCGGGGGGTCCGAGCAGTACTTC.

This chain joins TRBV4-2 and TRBJ2-1; 11 bases match TRBD2. Unmatched junction bases numbered 10, after V lost 1 base and J lost 8 bases. The CDR3 runs to 17 residues. From germline, CDR1 is LGHNA and CDR2 YNFKEQ. The DNA of the CDR3 is TGTGCCAGCAGCCAAGGCAAGACTAGCGGGGAGACCGATGAGCAGTTCTTC. It translates to CASSQGKTSGETDEQFF.

This sequence joins TRBV6-5 and TRBJ2-3; no clear D gene. The CDR3 covers 13 residues. The germline V and J ends were trimmed by 5 bases and 10 bases, with 16 bases remaining between them. The germline CDR1 and CDR2 sequences are MNHEY and SVGAGI. CDR3 coding DNA: TGTGCCAGCAGTCCAATCCCCGATGGGCCGCAGTATTTT. Its protein product is CASSPIPDGPQYF.

This clone was counted only a few times. The chain is built from TRBV6-5 and TRBJ1-2; 7 nucleotides agree with TRBD1. V lost 5 bases and J lost 4; bases outside the gene matches: 4. This CDR3 is built from 13 residues. The germline gives CDR1 MNHEY, CDR2 SVGAGI. The CDR3 coding sequence is TGTGCCAGCAGTACGACAGGGAGCTATGGCTACACCTTC. Translation: CASSTTGSYGYTF.

This clone was found many times. The V and J genes are TRBV2 and TRBJ2-3; D call uncertain. This CDR3 comprises 12 residues. Deletions cut 7 bases from V and 2 bases from J, with 7 bases between. The germline V gene encodes CDR1 SNHLY and CDR2 FYNNEI. The CDR3 DNA reads TGTGCCAGCATTCTTTCCACAGATACGCAGTATTTT. Translating gives CASILSTDTQYF.

The chain joins TRBV28 to TRBJ2-3, with 11 positions matching TRBD2. There are 15 residues in the CDR3. CDR1 and CDR2 from the germline V gene are MDHEN and SYDVKM. Trimming cost V 6 bases and J 5 bases; bases outside gene matches: 7. The CDR3 nucleotides read TGTGCCAGCAGCACACTAGCGGGAGTGGGAGATACGCAGTATTTT. It translates to CASSTLAGVGDTQYF.

The rearrangement links TRBV19 to TRBJ1-3, with D possibly being TRBD1 (6 bases). Germline loops: CDR1 LNHDA, CDR2 SQIVND (reference sequence). The CDR3 length is 14 residues. V lost 6 bases to trimming and J lost 4 bases, with 13 bases between them. Here the CDR3 reads CASRNQGLGNTIYF. In nucleotides, the CDR3 is TGTGCCAGTAGAAATCAGGGGCTCGGAAACACCATATATTTT.

The genes are TRBV5-4 and TRBJ1-1, with D possibly being TRBD1 (6 bases). Germline CDR1 is SGHNT and CDR2 is YYREEE (reference sequence). The CDR3 is 15 residues long. Trimming cost V 4 bases and J 0 bases, with 13 bases left between them. The CDR3 sequence: CASSVAGQMNTEAFF. The DNA of the CDR3 is TGTGCCAGCAGCGTGGCGGGACAAATGAACACTGAAGCTTTCTTT. The whole variable domain, filled in from reference TRBV5-4 and TRBJ1-1, reads ETGVTQSPTHLIKTRGQQVTLRCSSQSGHNTVSWYQQALGQGPQFIFQYYREEENGRGNFPPRFSGLQFPNYSSELNVNALELDDSALYLCASSVAGQMNTEAFFGQGTRLTVV.

In this sample, this clone turned up a few times. V and J are TRBV28 and TRBJ1-1; TRBD1 matches 7 bases. CDR1 is MDHEN, CDR2 SYDVKM, per germline. The length of the CDR3 is 14 residues. Unmatched junction bases numbered 9, after V lost 6 bases and J lost 5 bases. The CDR3 bases are TGTGCCAGCAGCTCAACAGGGGCGGGTACTGAAGCTTTCTTT. Translated: CASSSTGAGTEAFF.

This sequence joins TRBV27 and TRBJ2-7, with TRBD2 matching over 16 bases. The CDR3 is made up of 17 amino acids. CDR1 is MNHEY, CDR2 SMNVEV, per germline (reference sequence). Trimming at V came to 0 bases and at J to 5 bases, leaving 4 bases not matched to a gene. CDR3 region: CASSLSGLAGGRDEQYF. The CDR3 DNA follows: TGTGCCAGCAGTTTATCGGGACTAGCGGGAGGGCGGGACGAGCAGTACTTC.

The chain employs TRBV7-9 and TRBJ2-7; D may be TRBD2 (6 bases). Trimming stripped 0 bases from V and 9 bases from J, with 15 bases between. This CDR3 region has 14 residues. In germline, CDR1 is SEHNR, CDR2 FQNEAQ (reference sequence). The CDR3 DNA reads as TGTGCCAGCAGCTTAGCGTGGGGGGAATGGGCGCAGTACTTC. This encodes CASSLAWGEWAQYF.

The sample holds a few counts of this clone. The chain combines TRBV6-4 with TRBJ2-3, with D maybe TRBD1 (5 bases). V lost 6 bases and J lost 2, with 9 bases in between. CDR1 is MRHNA and CDR2 is SNTAGT in the germline V gene. The CDR3 runs 13 residues. CDR3 protein: CASRDTYTDTQYF. The CDR3 bases are TGTGCCAGCAGGGACACCTACACAGATACGCAGTATTTT.

This clone came up a few times. V is TRBV13 and J is TRBJ2-3; 9 nucleotides line up with TRBD1. Germline CDR1 reads PRHDT; CDR2 reads FYEKMQ (reference sequence). The CDR3 is 17 residues long. The junction had 7 bases not matched to a gene; V was cut back by 0 bases and J by 3 bases. The CDR3 coding sequence is TGTGCCAGCAGCTTAGGACGGGGACAGGGTCAGACAGATACGCAGTATTTT. Translating gives CASSLGRGQGQTDTQYF. Drawing the rest from reference TRBV13 and TRBJ2-3, the complete variable domain is AAGVIQSPRHLIKEKRETATLKCYPIPRHDTVYWYQQGPGQDPQFLISFYEKMQSDKGSIPDRFSAQQFSDYHSELNMSSLELGDSALYFCASSLGRGQGQTDTQYFGPGTRLTVL.

The V gene is TRBV7-2, the J gene TRBJ2-1; possible D gene TRBD1, 5 bases. The CDR3 has 14 amino acids. V lost 3 bases, J lost 1 base, and 7 bases lay in between. Germline CDR1 is SGHTA and CDR2 is FQGNSA. The CDR3 reads CASSFDRSYNEQFF. The CDR3 DNA reads TGTGCCAGCAGCTTCGACAGATCCTACAATGAGCAGTTCTTC.

The V and J genes are TRBV6-1 and TRBJ1-4; D is ambiguous. The V gene's germline CDR1 is MNHNS and CDR2 SASEGT. Trimming took off 6 bases at V and 8 bases at J, with 10 bases between the two ends. CDR3 length: 12 amino acids. The CDR3, as DNA: TGTGCCAGCAGCTATAGCTACGAAAAACTGTTTTTT. It encodes CASSYSYEKLFF.

This chain links TRBV29-1 with TRBJ2-1, with 8 bases that match TRBD2. The CDR3 covers 13 residues. CDR1 is SQVTM, CDR2 ANQGSEA, per germline. V was clipped by 8 bases and J by 1 base; unmatched bases: 4. The CDR3 DNA sequence: TGCAGCCTAGGCGGGGGGTCCTACAATGAGCAGTTCTTC. It codes for CSLGGGSYNEQFF.

A word on this clone: The junction differs from germline at one of its ends, possibly a read error. This chain joins TRBV29-1 and TRBJ2-7; TRBD2 is a possible D gene (5 bases). The CDR3 runs 13 residues. Germline V gene data show CDR1 as SQVTM and CDR2 as ANQGSEA. The CDR3 here is CSVEDPVRPGNEF. The CDR3 DNA sequence: TGCAGCGTTGAAGATCCAGTCCGACCGGGGAATGAATTC.

This clone was observed a handful of times. The gene calls are TRBV5-3 and TRBJ2-7, with D uncertain. TRBV5-3 is treated as an ORF (open reading frame) with a function not yet certain. V was clipped by 1 base and J by 3 bases, with 14 bases between them. The CDR3 contains 15 residues. The CDR3: CARSLSGPSGYEQYF. The CDR3 coding sequence is TGTGCCAGAAGCTTGTCTGGCCCTAGTGGCTACGAGCAGTACTTC.